This TCR beta chain was identified during a study of shared clonotypes between healthy human individuals. In its sample, this clone was seen many times. Negatively enriched CD4+ T cells were divided by CD45RA into naive and memory. The protocol was immunoSEQ multiplex PCR, while the TCRdb copy is restricted to in-frame clones and leaves out a portion. Among roughly 1 million clones listed, about 84% were seen once. The CDR3 has 15 residues. This chain uses TRBV21-1 with TRBJ1-1; the table gives TRBD1 as D, unverified against the DNA. TRBV21-1 is noted as a pseudogene. Specimen: memory CD4+ T cells from PBMCs. Noted subset: CD45RA-negative fraction. This clonotype was obtained from a man younger than 30 in good health. Some clones in this sample may be carry-over from other donors' samples. In DNA, the CDR3 is TGTGCCAGCAGCAAACGCCCCAGGGATGACACTGAAGCTTTCTTT. It yields the protein CASSKRPRDDTEAFF.